The T cell receptor beta chain described here comes from a study of Graves' ophthalmopathy and Graves' hyperthyroidism. As for the study in general: Cases classed as stable hyperthyroidism had no ophthalmopathy within 18 months of follow-up.

RNA transcripts provided the template for amplifying TCR beta CDR3 regions. The library came from an HTBI-primed first-round RT-PCR and a second-round multiplex PCR. TCRdb passed the multiplex PCR reads through MiXCR, listing each CDR3 protein once. The sample shows about 590,000 distinct CDR3 sequences, about 35% of them seen only once. The CDR3 loop spans 12 amino acids. V was trimmed by 7 bases and J by 3 bases, leaving 9 bases between them. CDR1 is SNHLY, CDR2 FYNNEI, per germline. As concerns this clonotype: Its antigen remains unknown.

Study-level points and caveats: Among thyroid clonotypes expanded above 0.001 frequency, most also appeared in blood.

Enrolled hyperthyroidism patients had a new diagnosis, a duration under 2 months, and an age of 18 to 65. Exclusion criteria comprised other autoimmune diseases, uncontrolled infections, pregnancy or lactation in patients. The source of this sequence is an adult man with Graves' hyperthyroidism. The chain employs TRBV2 and TRBJ1-1, with unresolved D. The sample consisted of peripheral blood or thyroid tissue (not recorded which). The CDR3: CASTGFYTEAFF. Here the CDR3 DNA reads TGTGCCAGCACGGGCTTCTACACTGAAGCTTTCTTT. The whole variable domain, filled in from reference TRBV2 and TRBJ1-1, reads EPEVTQTPSHQVTQMGQEVILRCVPISNHLYFYWYRQILGQKVEFLVSFYNNEISEKSEIFDDQFSVERPDGSNFTLKIRSTKLEDSAMYFCASTGFYTEAFFGQGTRLTVV.